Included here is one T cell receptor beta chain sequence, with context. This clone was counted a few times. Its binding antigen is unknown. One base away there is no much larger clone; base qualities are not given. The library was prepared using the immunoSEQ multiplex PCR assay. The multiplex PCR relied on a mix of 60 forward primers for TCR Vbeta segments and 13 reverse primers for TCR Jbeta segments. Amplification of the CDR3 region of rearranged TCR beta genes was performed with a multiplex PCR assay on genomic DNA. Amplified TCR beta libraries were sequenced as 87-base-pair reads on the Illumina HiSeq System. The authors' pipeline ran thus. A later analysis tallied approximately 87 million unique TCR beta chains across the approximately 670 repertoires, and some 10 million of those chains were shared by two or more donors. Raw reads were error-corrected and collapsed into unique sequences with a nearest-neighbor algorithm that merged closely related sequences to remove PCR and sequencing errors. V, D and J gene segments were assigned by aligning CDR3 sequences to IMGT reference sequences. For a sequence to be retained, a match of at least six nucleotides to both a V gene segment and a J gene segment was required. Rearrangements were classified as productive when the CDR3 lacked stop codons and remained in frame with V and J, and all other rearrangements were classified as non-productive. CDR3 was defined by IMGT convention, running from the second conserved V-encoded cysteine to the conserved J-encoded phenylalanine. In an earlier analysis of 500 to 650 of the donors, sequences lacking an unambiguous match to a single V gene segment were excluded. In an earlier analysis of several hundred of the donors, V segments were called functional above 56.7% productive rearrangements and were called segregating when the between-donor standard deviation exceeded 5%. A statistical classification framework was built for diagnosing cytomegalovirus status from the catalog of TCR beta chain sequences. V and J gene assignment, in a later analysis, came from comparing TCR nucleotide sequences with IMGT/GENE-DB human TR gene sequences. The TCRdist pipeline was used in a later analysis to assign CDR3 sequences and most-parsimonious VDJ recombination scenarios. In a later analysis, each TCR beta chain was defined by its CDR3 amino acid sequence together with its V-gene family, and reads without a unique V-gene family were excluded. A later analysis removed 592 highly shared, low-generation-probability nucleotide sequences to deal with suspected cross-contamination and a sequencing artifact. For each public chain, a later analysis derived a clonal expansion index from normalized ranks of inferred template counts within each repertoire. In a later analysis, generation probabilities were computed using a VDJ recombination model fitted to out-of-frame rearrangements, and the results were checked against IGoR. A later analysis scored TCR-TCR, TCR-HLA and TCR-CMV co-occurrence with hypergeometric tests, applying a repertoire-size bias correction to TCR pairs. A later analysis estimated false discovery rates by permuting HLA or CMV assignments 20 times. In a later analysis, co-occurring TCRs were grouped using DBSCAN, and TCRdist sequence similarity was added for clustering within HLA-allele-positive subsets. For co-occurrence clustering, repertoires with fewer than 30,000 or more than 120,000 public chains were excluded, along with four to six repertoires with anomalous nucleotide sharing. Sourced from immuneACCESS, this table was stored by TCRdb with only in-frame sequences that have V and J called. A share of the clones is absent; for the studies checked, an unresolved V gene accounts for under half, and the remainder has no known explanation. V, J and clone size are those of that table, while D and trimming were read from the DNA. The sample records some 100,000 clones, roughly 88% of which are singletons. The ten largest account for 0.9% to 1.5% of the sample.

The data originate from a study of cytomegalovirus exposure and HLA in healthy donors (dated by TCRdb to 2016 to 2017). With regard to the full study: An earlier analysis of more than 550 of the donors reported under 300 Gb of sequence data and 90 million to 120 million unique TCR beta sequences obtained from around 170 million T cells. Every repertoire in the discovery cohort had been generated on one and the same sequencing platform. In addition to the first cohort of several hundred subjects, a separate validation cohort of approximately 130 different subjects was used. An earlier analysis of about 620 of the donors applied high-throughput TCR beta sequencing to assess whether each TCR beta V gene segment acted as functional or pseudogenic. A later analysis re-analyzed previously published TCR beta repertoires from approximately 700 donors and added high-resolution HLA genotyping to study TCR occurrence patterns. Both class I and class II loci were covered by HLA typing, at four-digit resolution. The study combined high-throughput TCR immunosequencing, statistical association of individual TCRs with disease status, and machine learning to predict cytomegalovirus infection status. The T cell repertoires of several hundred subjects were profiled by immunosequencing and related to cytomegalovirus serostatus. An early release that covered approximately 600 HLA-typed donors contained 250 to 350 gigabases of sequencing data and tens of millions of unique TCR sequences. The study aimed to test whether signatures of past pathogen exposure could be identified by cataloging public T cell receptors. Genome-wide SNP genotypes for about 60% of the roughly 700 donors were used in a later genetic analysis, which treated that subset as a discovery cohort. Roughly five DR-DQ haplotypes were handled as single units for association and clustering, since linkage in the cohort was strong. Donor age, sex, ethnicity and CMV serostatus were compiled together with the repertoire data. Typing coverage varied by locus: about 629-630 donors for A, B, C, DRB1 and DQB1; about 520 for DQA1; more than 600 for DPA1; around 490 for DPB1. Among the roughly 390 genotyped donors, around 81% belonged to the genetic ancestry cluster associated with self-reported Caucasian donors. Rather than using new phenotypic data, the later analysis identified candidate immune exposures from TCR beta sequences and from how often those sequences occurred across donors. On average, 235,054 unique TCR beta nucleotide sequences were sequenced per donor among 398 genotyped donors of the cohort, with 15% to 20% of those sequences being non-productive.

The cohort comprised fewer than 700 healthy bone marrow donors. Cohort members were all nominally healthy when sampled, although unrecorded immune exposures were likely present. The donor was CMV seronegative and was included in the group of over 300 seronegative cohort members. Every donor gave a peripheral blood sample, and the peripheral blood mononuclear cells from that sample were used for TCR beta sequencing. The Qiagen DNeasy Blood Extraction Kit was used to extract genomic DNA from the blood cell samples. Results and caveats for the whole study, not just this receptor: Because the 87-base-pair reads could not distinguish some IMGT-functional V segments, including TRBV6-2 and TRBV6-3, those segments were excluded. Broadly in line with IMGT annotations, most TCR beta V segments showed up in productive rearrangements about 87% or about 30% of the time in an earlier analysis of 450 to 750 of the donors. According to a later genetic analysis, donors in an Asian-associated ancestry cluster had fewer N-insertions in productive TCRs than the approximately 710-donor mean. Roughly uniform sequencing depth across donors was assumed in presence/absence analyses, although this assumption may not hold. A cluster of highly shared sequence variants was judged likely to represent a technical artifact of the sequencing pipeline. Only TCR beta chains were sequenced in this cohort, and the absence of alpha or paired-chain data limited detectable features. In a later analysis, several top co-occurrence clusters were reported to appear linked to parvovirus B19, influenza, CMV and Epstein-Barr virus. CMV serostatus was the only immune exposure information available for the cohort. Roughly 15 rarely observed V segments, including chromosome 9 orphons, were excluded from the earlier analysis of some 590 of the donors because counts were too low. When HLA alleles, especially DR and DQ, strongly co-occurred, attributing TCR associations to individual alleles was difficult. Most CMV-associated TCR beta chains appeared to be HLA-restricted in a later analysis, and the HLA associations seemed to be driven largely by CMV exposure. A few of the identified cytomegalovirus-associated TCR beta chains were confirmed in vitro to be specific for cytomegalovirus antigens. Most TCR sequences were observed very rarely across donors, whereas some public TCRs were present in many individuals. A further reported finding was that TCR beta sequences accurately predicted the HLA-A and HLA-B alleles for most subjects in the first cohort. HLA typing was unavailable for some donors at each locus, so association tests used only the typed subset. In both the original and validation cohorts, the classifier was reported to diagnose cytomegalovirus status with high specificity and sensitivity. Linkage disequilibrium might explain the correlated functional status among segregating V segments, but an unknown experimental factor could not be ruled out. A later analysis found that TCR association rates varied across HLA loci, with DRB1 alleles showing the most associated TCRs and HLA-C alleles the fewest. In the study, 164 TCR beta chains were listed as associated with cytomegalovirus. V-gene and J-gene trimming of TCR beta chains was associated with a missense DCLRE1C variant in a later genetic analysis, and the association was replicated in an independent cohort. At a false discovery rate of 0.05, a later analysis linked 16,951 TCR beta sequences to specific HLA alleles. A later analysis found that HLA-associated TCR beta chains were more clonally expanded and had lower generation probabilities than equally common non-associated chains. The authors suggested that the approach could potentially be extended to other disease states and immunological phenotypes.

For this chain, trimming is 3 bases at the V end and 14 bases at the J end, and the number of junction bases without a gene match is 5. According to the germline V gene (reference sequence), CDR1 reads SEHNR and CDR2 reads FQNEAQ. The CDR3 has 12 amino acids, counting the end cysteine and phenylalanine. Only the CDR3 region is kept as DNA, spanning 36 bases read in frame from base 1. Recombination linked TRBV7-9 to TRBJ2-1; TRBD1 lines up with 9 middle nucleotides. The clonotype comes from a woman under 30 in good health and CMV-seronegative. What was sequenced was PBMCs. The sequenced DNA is TGTGCCAGCAGCTTTGACAGGGGGGACAAGTTCTTC. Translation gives CASSFDRGDKFF.